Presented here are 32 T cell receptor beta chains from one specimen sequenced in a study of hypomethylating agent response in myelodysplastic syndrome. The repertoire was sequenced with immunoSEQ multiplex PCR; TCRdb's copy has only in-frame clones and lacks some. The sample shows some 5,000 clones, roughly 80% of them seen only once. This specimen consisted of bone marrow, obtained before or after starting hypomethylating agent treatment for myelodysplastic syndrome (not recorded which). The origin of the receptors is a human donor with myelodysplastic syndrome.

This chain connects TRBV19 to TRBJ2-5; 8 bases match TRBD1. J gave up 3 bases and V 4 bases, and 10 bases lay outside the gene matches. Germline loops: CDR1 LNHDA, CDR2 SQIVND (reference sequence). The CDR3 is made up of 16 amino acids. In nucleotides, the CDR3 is TGTGCCAGTAGTAGCACCGGGACAGGAAACAAAGAGACCCAGTACTTC. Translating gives CASSSTGTGNKETQYF.

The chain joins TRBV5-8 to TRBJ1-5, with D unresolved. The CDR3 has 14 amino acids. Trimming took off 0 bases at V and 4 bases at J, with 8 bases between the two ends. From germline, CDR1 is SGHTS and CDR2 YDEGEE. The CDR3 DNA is TGTGCCAGCAGCTTGGCCCTCCTAAATCAGCCCCAGCATTTT. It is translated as CASSLALLNQPQHF.

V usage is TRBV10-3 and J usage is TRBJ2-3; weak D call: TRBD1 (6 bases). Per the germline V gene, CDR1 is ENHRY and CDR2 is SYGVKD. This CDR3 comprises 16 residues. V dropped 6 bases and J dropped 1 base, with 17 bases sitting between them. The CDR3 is CAIRGQTSERTDTQYF. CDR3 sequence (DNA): TGTGCCATCAGGGGACAAACTAGTGAACGCACAGATACGCAGTATTTT.

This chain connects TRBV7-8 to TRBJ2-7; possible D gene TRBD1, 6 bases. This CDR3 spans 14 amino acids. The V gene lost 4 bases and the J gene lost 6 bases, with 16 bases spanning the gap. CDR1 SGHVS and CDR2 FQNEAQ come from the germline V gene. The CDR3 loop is CASSSTGPRSEQYF. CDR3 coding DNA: TGTGCCAGCAGCTCCACAGGGCCCCGGAGCGAGCAGTACTTC.

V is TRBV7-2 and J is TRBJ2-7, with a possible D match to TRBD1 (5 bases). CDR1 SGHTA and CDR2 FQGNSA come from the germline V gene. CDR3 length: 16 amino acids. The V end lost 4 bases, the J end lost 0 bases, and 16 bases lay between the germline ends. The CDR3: CASSSSQVQSSYEQYF. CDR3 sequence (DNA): TGTGCCAGCAGCTCATCACAGGTCCAAAGCTCCTACGAGCAGTACTTC.

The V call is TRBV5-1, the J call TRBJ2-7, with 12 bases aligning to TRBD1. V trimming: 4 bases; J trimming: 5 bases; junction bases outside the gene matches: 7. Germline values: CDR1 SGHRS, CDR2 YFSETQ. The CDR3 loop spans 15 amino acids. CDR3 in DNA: TGCGCCAGCAGCAAGCCGGGACAGGGGGCCGACGAGCAGTACTTC. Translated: CASSKPGQGADEQYF.

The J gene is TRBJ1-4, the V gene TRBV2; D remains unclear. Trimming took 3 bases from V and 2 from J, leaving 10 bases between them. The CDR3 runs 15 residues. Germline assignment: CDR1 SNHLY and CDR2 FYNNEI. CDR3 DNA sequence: TGTGCCAGCAGTGACAGGAGCGGTACTAATGAAAAACTGTTTTTT. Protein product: CASSDRSGTNEKLFF. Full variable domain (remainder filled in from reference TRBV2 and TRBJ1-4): EPEVTQTPSHQVTQMGQEVILRCVPISNHLYFYWYRQILGQKVEFLVSFYNNEISEKSEIFDDQFSVERPDGSNFTLKIRSTKLEDSAMYFCASSDRSGTNEKLFFGSGTQLSVL.

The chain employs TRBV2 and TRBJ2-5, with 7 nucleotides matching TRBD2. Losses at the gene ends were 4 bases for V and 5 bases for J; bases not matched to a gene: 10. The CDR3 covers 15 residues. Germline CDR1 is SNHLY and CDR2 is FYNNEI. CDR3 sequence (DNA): TGTGCCAGCAGTGGGGGGGGGTCCCGAGGGGAGACCCAGTACTTC. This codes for CASSGGGSRGETQYF.

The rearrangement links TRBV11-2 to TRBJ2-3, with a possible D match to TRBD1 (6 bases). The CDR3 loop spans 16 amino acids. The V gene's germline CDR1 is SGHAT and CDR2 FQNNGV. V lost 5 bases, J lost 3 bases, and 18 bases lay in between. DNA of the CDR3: TGTGCCAGCAGCCCCCGGTCGAGGGGGATTACAGATACGCAGTATTTT. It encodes CASSPRSRGITDTQYF.

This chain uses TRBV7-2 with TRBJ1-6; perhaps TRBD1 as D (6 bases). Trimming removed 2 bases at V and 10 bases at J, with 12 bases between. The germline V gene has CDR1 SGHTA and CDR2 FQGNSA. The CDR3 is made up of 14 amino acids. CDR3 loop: CASSLTGPLSPLHF. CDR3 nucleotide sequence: TGTGCCAGCAGCTTAACAGGGCCTTTGTCACCCCTCCACTTT.

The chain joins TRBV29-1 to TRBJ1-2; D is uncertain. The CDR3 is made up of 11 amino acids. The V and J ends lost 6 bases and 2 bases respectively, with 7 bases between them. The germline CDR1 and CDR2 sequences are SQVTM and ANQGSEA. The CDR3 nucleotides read TGCAGCGTCGGGATGAACTATGGCTACACCTTC. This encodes CSVGMNYGYTF.

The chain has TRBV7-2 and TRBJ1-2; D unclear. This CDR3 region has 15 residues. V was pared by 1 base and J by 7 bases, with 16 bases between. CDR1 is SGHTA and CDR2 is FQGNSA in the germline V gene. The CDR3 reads CASSLDAGVPTGYTF. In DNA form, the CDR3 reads TGTGCCAGCAGCTTAGACGCGGGCGTCCCCACTGGCTACACCTTC.

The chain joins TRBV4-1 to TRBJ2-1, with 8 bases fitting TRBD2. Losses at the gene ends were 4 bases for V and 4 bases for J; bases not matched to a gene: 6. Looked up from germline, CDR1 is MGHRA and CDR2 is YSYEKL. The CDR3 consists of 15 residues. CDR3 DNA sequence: TGCGCCAGCAGCCCGGGACTAGTGGGGTACAATGAGCAGTTCTTC. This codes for CASSPGLVGYNEQFF.

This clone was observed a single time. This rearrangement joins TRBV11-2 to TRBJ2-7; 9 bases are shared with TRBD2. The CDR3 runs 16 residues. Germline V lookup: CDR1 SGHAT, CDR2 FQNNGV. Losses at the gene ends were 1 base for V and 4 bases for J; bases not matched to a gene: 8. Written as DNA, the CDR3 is TGTGCCAGCAGCTTAGTCTTTGCGGGGGGGCTTTACGAGCAGTACTTC. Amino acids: CASSLVFAGGLYEQYF.

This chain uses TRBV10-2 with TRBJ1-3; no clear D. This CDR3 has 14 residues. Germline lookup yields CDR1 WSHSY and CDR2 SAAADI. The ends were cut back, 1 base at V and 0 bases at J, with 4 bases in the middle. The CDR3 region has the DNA TGCGCCAGCAGTGAGTTAGGCTCTGGAAACACCATATATTTT. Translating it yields CASSELGSGNTIYF.

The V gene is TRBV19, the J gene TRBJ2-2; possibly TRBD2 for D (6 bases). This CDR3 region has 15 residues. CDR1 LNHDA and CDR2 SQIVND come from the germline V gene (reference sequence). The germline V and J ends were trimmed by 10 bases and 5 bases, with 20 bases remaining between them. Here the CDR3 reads CATSWEVRVTGELFF. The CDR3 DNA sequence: TGTGCCACTTCCTGGGAGGTCAGGGTGACCGGGGAGCTGTTTTTT.

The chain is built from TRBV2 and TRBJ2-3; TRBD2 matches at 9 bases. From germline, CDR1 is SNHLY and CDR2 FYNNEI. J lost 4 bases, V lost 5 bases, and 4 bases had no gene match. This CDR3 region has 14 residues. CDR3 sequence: CASSWGLAADTQYF. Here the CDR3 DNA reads TGTGCCAGCAGTTGGGGACTAGCCGCAGATACGCAGTATTTT.

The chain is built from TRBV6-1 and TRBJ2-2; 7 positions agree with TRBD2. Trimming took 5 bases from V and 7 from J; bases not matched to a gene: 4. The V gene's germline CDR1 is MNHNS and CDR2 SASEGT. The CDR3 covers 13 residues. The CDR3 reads CASSSRGDGELFF. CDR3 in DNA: TGTGCCAGCAGTTCCCGGGGGGACGGGGAGCTGTTTTTT.

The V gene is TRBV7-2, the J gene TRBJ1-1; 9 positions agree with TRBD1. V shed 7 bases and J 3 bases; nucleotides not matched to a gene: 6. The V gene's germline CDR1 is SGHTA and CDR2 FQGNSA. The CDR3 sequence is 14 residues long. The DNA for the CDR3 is TGTGCCAGCACCTCCGGGACAGGGTACACTGAAGCTTTCTTT. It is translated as CASTSGTGYTEAFF. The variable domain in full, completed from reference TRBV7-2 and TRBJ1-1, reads GAGVSQSPSNKVTEKGKDVELRCDPISGHTALYWYRQSLGQGLEFLIYFQGNSAPDKSGLPSDRFSAERTGGSVSTLTIQRTQQEDSAVYLCASTSGTGYTEAFFGQGTRLTVV.

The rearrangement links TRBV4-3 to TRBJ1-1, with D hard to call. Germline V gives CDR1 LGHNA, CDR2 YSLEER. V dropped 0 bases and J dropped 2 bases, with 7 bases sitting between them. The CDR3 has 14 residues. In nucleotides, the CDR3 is TGCGCCAGCAGCCAAGAGAGACAAAACACTGAAGCTTTCTTT. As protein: CASSQERQNTEAFF.

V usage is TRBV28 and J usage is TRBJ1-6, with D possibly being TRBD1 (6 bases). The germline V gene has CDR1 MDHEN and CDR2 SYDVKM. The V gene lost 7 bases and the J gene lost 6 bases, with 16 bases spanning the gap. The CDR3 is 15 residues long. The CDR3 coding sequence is TGTGCCAGCATCCGGGGGGCAGGGACTAATTCACCCCTCCACTTT. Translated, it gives CASIRGAGTNSPLHF. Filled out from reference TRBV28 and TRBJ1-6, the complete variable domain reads DVKVTQSSRYLVKRTGEKVFLECVQDMDHENMFWYRQDPGLGLRLIYFSYDVKMKEKGDIPEGYSVSREKKERFSLILESASTNQTSMYLCASIRGAGTNSPLHFGNGTRLTVT.

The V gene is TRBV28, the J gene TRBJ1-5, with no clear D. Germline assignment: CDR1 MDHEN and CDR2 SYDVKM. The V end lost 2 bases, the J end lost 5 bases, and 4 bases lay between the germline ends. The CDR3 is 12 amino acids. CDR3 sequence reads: CASSLSDQPQHF. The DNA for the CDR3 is TGTGCCAGCAGTTTAAGTGATCAGCCCCAGCATTTT.

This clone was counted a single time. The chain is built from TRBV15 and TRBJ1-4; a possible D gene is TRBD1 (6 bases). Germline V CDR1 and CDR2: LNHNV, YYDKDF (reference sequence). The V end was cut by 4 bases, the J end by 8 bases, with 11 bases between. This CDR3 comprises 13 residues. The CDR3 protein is CATSNRAGEKLFF. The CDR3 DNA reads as TGTGCCACCAGCAACAGGGCGGGGGAAAAACTGTTTTTT.

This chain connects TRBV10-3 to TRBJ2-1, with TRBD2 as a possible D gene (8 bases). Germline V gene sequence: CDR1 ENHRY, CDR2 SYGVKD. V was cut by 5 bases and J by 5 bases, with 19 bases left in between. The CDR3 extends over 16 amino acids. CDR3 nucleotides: TGTGCCATCAGTCCCCAGGGGGGCGGGGGGAACAATGAGCAGTTCTTC. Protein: CAISPQGGGGNNEQFF.

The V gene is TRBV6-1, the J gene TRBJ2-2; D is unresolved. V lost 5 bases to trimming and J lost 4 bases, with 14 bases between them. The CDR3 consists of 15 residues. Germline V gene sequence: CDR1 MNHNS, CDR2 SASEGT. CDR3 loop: CASSPFDGFTGELFF. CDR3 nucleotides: TGTGCCAGCAGTCCCTTTGACGGATTCACCGGGGAGCTGTTTTTT.

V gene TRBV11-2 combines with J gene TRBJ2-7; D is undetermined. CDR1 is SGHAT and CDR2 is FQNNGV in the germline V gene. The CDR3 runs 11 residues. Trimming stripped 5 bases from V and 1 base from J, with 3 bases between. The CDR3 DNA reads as TGTGCCAGCAGCCAATCCTACGAGCAGTACTTC. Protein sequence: CASSQSYEQYF.

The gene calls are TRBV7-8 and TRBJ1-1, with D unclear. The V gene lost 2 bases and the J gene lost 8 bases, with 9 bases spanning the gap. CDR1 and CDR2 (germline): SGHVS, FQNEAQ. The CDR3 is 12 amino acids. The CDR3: CASSLNSFEAFF. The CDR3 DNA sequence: TGTGCCAGCAGCTTAAACTCTTTCGAAGCTTTCTTT.

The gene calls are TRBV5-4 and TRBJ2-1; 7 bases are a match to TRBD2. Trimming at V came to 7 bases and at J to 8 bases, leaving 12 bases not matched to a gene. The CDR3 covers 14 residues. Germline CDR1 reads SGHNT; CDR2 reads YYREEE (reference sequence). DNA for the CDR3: TGTGCCAGCTCCTGGGGGGGAGGATCCGATGAGCAGTTCTTC. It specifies CASSWGGGSDEQFF.

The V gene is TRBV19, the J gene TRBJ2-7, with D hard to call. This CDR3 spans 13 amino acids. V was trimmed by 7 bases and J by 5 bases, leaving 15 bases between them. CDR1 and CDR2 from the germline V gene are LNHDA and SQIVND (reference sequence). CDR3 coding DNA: TGTGCCAGTACCCCCGGCGGTGCGAACGAGCAGTACTTC. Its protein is CASTPGGANEQYF.

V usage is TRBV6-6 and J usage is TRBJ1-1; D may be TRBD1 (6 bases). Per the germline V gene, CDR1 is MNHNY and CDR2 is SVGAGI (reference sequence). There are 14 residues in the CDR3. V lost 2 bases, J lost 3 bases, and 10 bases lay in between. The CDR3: CASSYGTGYTEAFF. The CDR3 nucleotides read TGTGCCAGCAGTTACGGAACAGGGTACACTGAAGCTTTCTTT.

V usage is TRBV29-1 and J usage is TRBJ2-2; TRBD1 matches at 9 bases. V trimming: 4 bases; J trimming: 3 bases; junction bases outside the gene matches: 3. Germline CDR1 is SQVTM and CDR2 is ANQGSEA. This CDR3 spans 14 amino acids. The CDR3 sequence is CSVGDRADTGELFF. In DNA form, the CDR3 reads TGCAGCGTTGGGGACAGGGCGGACACCGGGGAGCTGTTTTTT.

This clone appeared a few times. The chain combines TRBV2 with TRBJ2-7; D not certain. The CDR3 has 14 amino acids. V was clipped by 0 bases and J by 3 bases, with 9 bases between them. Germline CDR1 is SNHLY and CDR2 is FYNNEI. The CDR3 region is CASSEARRDYEQYF. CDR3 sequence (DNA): TGTGCCAGCAGTGAAGCGCGGCGAGACTACGAGCAGTACTTC.